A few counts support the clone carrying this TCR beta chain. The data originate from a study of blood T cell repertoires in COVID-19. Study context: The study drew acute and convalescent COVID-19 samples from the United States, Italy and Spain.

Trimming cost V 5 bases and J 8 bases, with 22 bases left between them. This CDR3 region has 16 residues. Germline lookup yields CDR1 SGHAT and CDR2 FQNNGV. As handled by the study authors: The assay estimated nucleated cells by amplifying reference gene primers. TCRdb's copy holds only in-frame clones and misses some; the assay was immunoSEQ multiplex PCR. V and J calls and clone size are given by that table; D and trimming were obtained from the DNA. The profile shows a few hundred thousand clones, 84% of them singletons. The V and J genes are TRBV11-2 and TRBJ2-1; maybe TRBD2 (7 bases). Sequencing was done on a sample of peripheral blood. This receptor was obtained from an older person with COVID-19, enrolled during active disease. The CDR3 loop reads CASSPLGGGRSDEQFF. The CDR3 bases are TGTGCCAGCAGCCCTCTTGGGGGCGGGAGATCGGATGAGCAGTTCTTC.